This T cell receptor beta chain was captured in a study of T cells after posttransplantation cyclophosphamide. Overall study results and limits: Later post-transplant blood repertoires were often dominated by donor CD8+ memory clones. TRB overlap between skin or GI tissue T cells and blood was limited. After PTCy, TRB diversity resembled that of CNI/methotrexate controls.

This clone has at least ten counts. Antigen unknown. Peripheral blood was collected from the related graft donor on the marrow donation day. The CDR3 runs 12 residues. From germline, CDR1 is MNHNS and CDR2 SASEGT. V shed 2 bases and J shed 10 bases, with 11 bases lying between them. The table came from immunoSEQ multiplex PCR; TCRdb's copy has only in-frame clones and leaves some out. The table lists 9,500 to 15,000 clones, with no singletons. This rearrangement joins TRBV6-1 to TRBJ1-1; D might be TRBD1 (6 bases). The TCR was taken from a woman aged 40 to 50 in good health, CMV-negative, and a related stem cell transplant donor. Source material: PBMCs. CDR3 coding DNA: TGTGCCAGCAGTGAACTCGGGGGGCGAGCTTTCTTT. Its protein is CASSELGGRAFF.